This T cell receptor (beta chain) was sequenced for a study of CXCR3-negative and CXCR3-positive naive CD8 T cells. Regarding the study as a whole: Sequencing showed both naive subsets with comparably high diversity, and memory CD8+ cells much lower. Memory, not naive, CXCR3-negative and CXCR3-positive cells differed in TRBV-TRBJ usage.

TRB cDNA libraries were made by UMI-labeled 5' RACE. One entry per CDR3 protein, without DNA, is what TCRdb gives after re-calling the 5' RACE reads. This repertoire includes 100,000 to 150,000 distinct CDR3 sequences. From germline, CDR1 is SEHNR and CDR2 FQNEAQ (reference sequence). The CDR3 covers 12 residues. Details on this clonotype: What it binds is not known.

This clonotype was obtained from a human donor in good health. Some clones in this sample may be carry-over from other donors' samples. The J gene is TRBJ2-1, the V gene TRBV7-9. Specimen: naive CXCR3- CD8+ T cells from blood. Regarding subset: CD45RO-CCR7+CD27+CD95- naive CD8+ T cells lacking CXCR3 (TNR3-). This CDR3 is CASSLADNEQFF.